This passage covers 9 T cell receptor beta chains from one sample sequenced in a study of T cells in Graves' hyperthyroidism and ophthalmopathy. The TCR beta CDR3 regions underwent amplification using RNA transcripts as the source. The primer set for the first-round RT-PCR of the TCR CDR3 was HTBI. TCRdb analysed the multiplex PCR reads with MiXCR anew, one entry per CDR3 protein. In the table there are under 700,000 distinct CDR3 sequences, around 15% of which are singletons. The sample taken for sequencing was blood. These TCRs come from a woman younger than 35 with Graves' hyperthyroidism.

The CDR3 reads CASSLPGNGKNIQYF. The CDR3 DNA is TGTGCCAGTAGTCTTCCAGGGAATGGCAAAAACATTCAGTACTTC. The chain is built from TRBV19 and TRBJ2-4; D is perhaps TRBD1 (5 bases). The CDR3 covers 15 residues. The germline gives CDR1 LNHDA, CDR2 SQIVND (reference sequence). V was shortened by 5 bases and J by 3 bases, with 14 bases between the two germline ends.

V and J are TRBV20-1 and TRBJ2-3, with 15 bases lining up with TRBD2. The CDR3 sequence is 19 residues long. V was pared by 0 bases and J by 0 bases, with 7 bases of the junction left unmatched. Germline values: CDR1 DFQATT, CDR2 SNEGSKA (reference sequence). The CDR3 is CSARDVGLAGGSSTDTQYF. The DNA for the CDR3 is TGCAGTGCTAGAGATGTGGGACTAGCGGGGGGCTCTAGCACAGATACGCAGTATTTT.

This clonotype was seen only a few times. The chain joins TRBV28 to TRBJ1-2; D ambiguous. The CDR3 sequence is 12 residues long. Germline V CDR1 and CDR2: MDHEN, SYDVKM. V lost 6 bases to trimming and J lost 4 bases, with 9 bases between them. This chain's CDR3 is CASRTVRYGYTF. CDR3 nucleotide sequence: TGTGCCAGCAGAACAGTCCGCTATGGCTACACCTTC.

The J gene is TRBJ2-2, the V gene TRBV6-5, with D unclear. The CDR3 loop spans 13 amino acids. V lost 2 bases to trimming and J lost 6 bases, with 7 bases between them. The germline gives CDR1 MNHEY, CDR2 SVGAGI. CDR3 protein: CASSYRDPGELFF. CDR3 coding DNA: TGTGCCAGCAGTTACCGTGACCCCGGGGAGCTGTTTTTT.

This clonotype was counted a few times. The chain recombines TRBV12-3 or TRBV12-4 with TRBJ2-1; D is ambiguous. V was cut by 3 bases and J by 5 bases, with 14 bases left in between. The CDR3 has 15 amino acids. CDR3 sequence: CASSLADPAHNEQFF. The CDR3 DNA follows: TGTGCCAGCAGTTTGGCCGATCCCGCCCACAATGAGCAGTTCTTC.

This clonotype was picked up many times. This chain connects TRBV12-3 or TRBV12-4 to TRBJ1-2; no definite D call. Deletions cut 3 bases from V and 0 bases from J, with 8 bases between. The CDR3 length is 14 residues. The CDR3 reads CASSFSDTNYGYTF. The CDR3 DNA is TGTGCCAGCAGTTTCTCGGATACTAACTATGGCTACACCTTC.

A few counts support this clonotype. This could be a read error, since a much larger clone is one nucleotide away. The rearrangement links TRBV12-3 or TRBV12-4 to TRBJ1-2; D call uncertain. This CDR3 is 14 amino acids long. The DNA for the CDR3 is TGTGCCAGCAGACCGACCAGGACCAACTATGACTACACCTTC. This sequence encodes CASRPTRTNYDYTF.

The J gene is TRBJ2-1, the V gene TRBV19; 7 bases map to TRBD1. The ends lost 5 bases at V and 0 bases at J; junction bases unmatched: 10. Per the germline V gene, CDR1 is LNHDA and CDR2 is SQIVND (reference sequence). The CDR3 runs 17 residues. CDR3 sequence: CASSRNRGLVSYNEQFF. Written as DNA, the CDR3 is TGTGCCAGTAGTCGAAACAGGGGTTTGGTCTCCTACAATGAGCAGTTCTTC.

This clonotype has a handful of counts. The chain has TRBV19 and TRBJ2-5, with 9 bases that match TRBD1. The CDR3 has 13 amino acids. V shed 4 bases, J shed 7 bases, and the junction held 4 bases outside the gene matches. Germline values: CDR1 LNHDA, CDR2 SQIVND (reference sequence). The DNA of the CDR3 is TGTGCCAGTAGTAGAAGACAGGGGGTGACCCAGTACTTC. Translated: CASSRRQGVTQYF.